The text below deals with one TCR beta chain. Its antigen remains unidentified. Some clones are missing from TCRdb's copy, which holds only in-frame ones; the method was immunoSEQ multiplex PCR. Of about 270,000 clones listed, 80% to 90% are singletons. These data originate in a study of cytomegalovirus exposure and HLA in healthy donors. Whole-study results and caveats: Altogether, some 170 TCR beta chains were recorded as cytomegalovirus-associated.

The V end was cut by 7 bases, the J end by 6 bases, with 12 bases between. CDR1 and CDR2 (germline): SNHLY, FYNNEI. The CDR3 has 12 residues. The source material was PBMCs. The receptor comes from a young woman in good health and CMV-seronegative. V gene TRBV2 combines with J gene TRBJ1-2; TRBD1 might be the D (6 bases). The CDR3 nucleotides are TGTGCCAGCAAAGTGGCAGGGGATGGCTACACCTTC. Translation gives CASKVAGDGYTF. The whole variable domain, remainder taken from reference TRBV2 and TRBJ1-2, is EPEVTQTPSHQVTQMGQEVILRCVPISNHLYFYWYRQILGQKVEFLVSFYNNEISEKSEIFDDQFSVERPDGSNFTLKIRSTKLEDSAMYFCASKVAGDGYTFGSGTRLTVV.